The entry below describes one TCR beta chain. The data were obtained in a study of blood T cell repertoires in COVID-19. Germline values: CDR1 LNHDA, CDR2 SQIVND (reference sequence). This CDR3 is 13 amino acids long. The V gene lost 1 base and the J gene lost 7 bases, with 8 bases spanning the gap. Libraries were prepared by immunoSEQ multiplex PCR; TCRdb keeps only in-frame clonotypes and omits some of them. The sample yields roughly 230,000 clones, 80% to 85% seen once. The receptor was derived from a man aged 45-65 years who had recovered from COVID-19. Specimen: PBMCs or T cells enriched from blood (not recorded which). The rearrangement uses TRBV19 and TRBJ1-3; no clear D gene. The CDR3 region has the DNA TGTGCCAGTAGTATAGGAGCCGGGAACACCATATATTTT. It is translated as CASSIGAGNTIYF.